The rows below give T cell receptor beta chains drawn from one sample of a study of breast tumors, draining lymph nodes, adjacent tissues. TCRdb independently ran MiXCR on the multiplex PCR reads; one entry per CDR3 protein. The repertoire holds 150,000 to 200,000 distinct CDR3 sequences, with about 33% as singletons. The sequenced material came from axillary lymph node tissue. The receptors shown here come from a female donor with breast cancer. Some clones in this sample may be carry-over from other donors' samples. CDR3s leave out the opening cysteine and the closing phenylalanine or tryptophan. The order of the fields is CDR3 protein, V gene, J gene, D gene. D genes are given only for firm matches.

cdr3_aa: APPCSYEQY
v_call: TRBV24-1
j_call: TRBJ2-7
d_call: NA

cdr3_aa: SARDAAGDSTDTQY
v_call: TRBV20-1
j_call: TRBJ2-3
d_call: TRBD2

cdr3_aa: SATGLAGGPGTQY
v_call: TRBV20-1
j_call: TRBJ2-3
d_call: TRBD2

cdr3_aa: ASINSWDEQY
v_call: TRBV6-5
j_call: TRBJ2-7
d_call: NA

cdr3_aa: ASSSFVGGSPYNEQF
v_call: TRBV5-6
j_call: TRBJ2-1
d_call: TRBD2

cdr3_aa: ASSFNRGAPF
v_call: TRBV7-2
j_call: TRBJ1-1
d_call: NA

cdr3_aa: ASRRDSPNQPQH
v_call: TRBV2
j_call: TRBJ1-5
d_call: TRBD1

cdr3_aa: ASSLGLARDTQY
v_call: TRBV7-6
j_call: TRBJ2-3
d_call: TRBD2

cdr3_aa: SGGTGANVLT
v_call: TRBV29-1
j_call: TRBJ2-6
d_call: NA

cdr3_aa: ASSLGDSYGQY
v_call: TRBV18
j_call: TRBJ2-7
d_call: NA

cdr3_aa: ASSYRGLSTEAF
v_call: TRBV11-2
j_call: TRBJ1-1
d_call: TRBD1

cdr3_aa: AISDGRGNYGYT
v_call: TRBV10-3
j_call: TRBJ1-2
d_call: TRBD1

cdr3_aa: ASSEMGGRGAYNSPLH
v_call: TRBV6-1
j_call: TRBJ1-6
d_call: NA

cdr3_aa: ASSIRAGTEASPLH
v_call: TRBV19
j_call: TRBJ1-6
d_call: NA

cdr3_aa: SARDDDTDYGYT
v_call: TRBV20-1
j_call: TRBJ1-2
d_call: NA

cdr3_aa: ASSPAGPGDYT
v_call: TRBV7-4
j_call: TRBJ1-2
d_call: NA

cdr3_aa: ASSTTGRVAGDTQY
v_call: TRBV7-2
j_call: TRBJ2-3
d_call: TRBD2

cdr3_aa: ASRTGQGANIQY
v_call: TRBV12-3/TRBV12-4
j_call: TRBJ2-4
d_call: TRBD1

cdr3_aa: ASSSTGQGWSGNTIY
v_call: TRBV9
j_call: TRBJ1-3
d_call: TRBD1

cdr3_aa: ASSWGTGYEDYGYT
v_call: TRBV5-6
j_call: TRBJ1-2
d_call: TRBD1

cdr3_aa: ASSLKGRGTGRVGNQPQH
v_call: TRBV5-6
j_call: TRBJ1-5
d_call: TRBD1

cdr3_aa: ASSFLGGAYQPQH
v_call: TRBV28
j_call: TRBJ1-5
d_call: NA

cdr3_aa: ASSVTPGVTDTQY
v_call: TRBV9
j_call: TRBJ2-3
d_call: NA

cdr3_aa: ATSDFGGTYNEQF
v_call: TRBV24-1
j_call: TRBJ2-1
d_call: TRBD2

cdr3_aa: ASSSSLAGGWDSDTQY
v_call: TRBV12-3/TRBV12-4
j_call: TRBJ2-3
d_call: TRBD2

cdr3_aa: SNGRRATGELF
v_call: TRBV29-1
j_call: TRBJ2-2
d_call: NA

cdr3_aa: SAREGVHEQY
v_call: TRBV20-1
j_call: TRBJ2-7
d_call: NA

cdr3_aa: ASSPRLRGARDNEQF
v_call: TRBV18
j_call: TRBJ2-1
d_call: TRBD2

cdr3_aa: ASSQPTGEQY
v_call: TRBV11-2
j_call: TRBJ2-7
d_call: NA

cdr3_aa: ASSLREASGGFTDTQY
v_call: TRBV7-9
j_call: TRBJ2-3
d_call: TRBD2

cdr3_aa: ASSYSISGFYEQY
v_call: TRBV6-5
j_call: TRBJ2-7
d_call: NA

cdr3_aa: ASSAQGYEQY
v_call: TRBV9
j_call: TRBJ2-7
d_call: NA

cdr3_aa: ASSQAVQGVKQY
v_call: TRBV3-1
j_call: TRBJ2-7
d_call: TRBD1

cdr3_aa: ASKPGATDTQY
v_call: TRBV6-1
j_call: TRBJ2-3
d_call: NA

cdr3_aa: SASPGQTLETQY
v_call: TRBV20-1
j_call: TRBJ2-5
d_call: NA

cdr3_aa: ASTRQRQGNYQPQH
v_call: TRBV2
j_call: TRBJ1-5
d_call: TRBD1

cdr3_aa: GPGTLPGYT
v_call: TRBV19
j_call: TRBJ1-2
d_call: NA

cdr3_aa: ASSNTGADEQY
v_call: TRBV7-6
j_call: TRBJ2-7
d_call: NA

cdr3_aa: ASIRDGTENYEQY
v_call: TRBV7-2
j_call: TRBJ2-7
d_call: TRBD1

cdr3_aa: ASSPFGLAGGYHLSYEQY
v_call: TRBV18
j_call: TRBJ2-7
d_call: TRBD2

cdr3_aa: ASSDRQTQETQY
v_call: TRBV2
j_call: TRBJ2-5
d_call: NA

cdr3_aa: ASSIKETNYGYT
v_call: TRBV19
j_call: TRBJ1-2
d_call: NA

cdr3_aa: ASSPRSGSSGNTIY
v_call: TRBV18
j_call: TRBJ1-3
d_call: NA

cdr3_aa: ASSQVGDGSNEKLF
v_call: TRBV14
j_call: TRBJ1-4
d_call: NA

cdr3_aa: SARDSSGANKNIQY
v_call: TRBV20-1
j_call: TRBJ2-4
d_call: TRBD2

cdr3_aa: ASRLLTGRKH
v_call: TRBV6-2/TRBV6-3
j_call: TRBJ1-5
d_call: TRBD1

cdr3_aa: AGSYSPRGPRHQPPHEQF
v_call: TRBV6-5
j_call: TRBJ2-1
d_call: NA

cdr3_aa: ASSEAGRGNGYT
v_call: TRBV2
j_call: TRBJ1-2
d_call: TRBD1